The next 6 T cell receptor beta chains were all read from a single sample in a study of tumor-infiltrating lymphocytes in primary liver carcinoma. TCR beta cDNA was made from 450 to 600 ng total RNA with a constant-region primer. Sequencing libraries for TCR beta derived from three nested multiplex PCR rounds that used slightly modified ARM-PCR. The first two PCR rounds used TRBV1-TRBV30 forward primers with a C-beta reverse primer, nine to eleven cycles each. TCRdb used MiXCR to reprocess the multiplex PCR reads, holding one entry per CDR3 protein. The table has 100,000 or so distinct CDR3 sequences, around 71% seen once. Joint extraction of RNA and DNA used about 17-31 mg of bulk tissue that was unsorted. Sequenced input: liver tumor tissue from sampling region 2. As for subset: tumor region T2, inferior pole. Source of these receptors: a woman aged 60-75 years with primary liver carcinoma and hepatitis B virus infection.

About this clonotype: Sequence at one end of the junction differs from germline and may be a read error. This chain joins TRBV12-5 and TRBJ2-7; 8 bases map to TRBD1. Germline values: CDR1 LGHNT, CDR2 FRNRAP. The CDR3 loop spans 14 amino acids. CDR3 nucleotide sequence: TGTGCTAGTGGCGCTGACAGGGGAGGCTGCGAGCAGTATTTC. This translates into CASGADRGGCEQYF.

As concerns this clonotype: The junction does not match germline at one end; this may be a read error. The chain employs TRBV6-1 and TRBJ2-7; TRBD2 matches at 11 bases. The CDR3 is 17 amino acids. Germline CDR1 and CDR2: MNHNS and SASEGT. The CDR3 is CANSESPHIAGGYEQYF. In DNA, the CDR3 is TGTGCCAACAGTGAATCCCCCCATATAGCGGGAGGGTACGAGCAGTACTTC.

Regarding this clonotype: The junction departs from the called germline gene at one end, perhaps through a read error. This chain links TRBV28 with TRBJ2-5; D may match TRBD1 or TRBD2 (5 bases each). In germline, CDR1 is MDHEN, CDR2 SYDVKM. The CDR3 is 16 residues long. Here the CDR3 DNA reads TGTGCCAGCAGTTTGAGGGGCAGAGATCCTCAAGAGACCCAATATTTC. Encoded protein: CASSLRGRDPQETQYF.

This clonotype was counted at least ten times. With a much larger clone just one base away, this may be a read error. In DNA form, the CDR3 reads TGCAGCGTTCGACAGGGGGCGTGGATGGACTATGGCTACACCTTC. This encodes CSVRQGAWMDYGYTF. This rearrangement joins TRBV29-1 to TRBJ1-2; 10 nucleotides line up with TRBD1. V was clipped by 5 bases and J by 3 bases; unmatched bases: 9. The CDR3 runs 15 residues. Germline V gene lookup returns CDR1 SQVTM and CDR2 ANQGSEA.

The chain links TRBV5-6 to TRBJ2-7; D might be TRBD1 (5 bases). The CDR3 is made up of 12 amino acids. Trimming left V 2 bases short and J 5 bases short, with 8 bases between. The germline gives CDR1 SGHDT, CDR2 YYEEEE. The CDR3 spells CASSLVGDEQYF. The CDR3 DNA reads TGTGCCAGCAGCTTAGTAGGGGACGAGCAGTACTTC. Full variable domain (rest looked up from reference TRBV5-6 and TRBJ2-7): DAGVTQSPTHLIKTRGQQVTLRCSPKSGHDTVSWYQQALGQGPQFIFQYYEEEERQRGNFPDRFSGHQFPNYSSELNVNALLLGDSALYLCASSLVGDEQYFGPGTRLTVT.

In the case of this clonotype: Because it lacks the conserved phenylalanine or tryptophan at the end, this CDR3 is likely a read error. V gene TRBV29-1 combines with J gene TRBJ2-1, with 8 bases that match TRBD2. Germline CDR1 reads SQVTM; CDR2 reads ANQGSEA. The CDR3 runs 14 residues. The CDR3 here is CIALRGTSYNEQFL. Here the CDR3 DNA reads TGCATCGCCCTGAGGGGGACTAGCTACAATGAGCAGTTCCTC.